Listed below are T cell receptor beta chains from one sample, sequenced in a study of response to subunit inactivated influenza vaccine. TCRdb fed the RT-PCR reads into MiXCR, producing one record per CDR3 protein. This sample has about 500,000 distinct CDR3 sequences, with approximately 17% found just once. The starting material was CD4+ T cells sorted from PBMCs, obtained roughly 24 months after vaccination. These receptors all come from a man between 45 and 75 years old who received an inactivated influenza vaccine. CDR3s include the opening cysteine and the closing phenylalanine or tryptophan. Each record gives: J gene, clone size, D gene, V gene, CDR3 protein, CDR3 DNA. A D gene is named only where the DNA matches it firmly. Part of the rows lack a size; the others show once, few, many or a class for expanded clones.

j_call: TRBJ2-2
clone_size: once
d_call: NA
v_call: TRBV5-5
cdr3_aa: CASGSGLGAGVTGELFF
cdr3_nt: TGTGCCAGCGGATCTGGACTGGGGGCAGGAGTCACCGGGGAGCTGTTTTTT

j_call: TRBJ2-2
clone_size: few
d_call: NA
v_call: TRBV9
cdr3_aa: CASSVWETGELFF
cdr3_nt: TGTGCCAGCAGCGTTTGGGAAACCGGGGAGCTGTTTTTT

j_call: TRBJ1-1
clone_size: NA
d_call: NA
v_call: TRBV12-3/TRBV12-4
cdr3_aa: CASSSRKTGMNTEAFF
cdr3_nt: TGTGCCAGCAGTTCAAGGAAGACAGGAATGAACACTGAAGCTTTCTTT

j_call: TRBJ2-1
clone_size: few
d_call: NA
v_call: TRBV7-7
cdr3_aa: CASSYALGRGNNEQFF
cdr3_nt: TGTGCTAGCAGCTATGCCCTAGGAAGGGGGAACAATGAGCAGTTCTTC

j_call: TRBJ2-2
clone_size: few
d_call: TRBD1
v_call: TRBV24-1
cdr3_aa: CATSDVWGQGYTGELFF
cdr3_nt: TGTGCCACCAGTGATGTTTGGGGACAGGGTTACACCGGGGAGCTGTTTTTT

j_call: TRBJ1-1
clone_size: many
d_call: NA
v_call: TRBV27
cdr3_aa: CASRLQGGRAFF
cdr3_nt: TGTGCCAGCAGACTACAGGGAGGTAGAGCTTTCTTT

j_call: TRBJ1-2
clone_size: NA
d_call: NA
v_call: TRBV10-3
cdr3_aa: CAISQSVQGTDGYTF
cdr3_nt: TGTGCCATCAGTCAGTCCGTTCAGGGGACGGATGGCTACACCTTC

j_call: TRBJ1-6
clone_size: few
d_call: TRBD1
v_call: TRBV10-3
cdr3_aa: CAISDWTGGSPLHF
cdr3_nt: TGTGCCATCAGTGATTGGACAGGGGGTTCACCCCTCCACTTT

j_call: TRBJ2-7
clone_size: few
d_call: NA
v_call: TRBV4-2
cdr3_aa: CASSQEGYEQYF
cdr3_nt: TGTGCCAGCAGCCAAGAAGGCTACGAGCAGTACTTC

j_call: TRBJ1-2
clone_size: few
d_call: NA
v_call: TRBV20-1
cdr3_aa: CSAENYGYTF
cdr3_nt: TGCAGTGCAGAGAACTATGGCTACACCTTC

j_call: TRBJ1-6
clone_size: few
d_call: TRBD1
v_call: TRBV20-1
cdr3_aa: CSAIRTGGNSPLHF
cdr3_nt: TGCAGTGCTATCAGGACAGGGGGAAATTCACCCCTCCACTTT

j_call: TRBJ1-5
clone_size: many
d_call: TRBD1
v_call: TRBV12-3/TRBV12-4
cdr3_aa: CASSLLVLLRRQGANNQPQHF
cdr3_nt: TGTGCCAGCAGTTTACTGGTTCTACTACGTCGACAGGGGGCGAACAATCAGCCCCAGCATTTT

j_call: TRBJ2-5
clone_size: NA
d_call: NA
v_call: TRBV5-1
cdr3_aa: CASSLGFGEETQYF
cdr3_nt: TGCGCCAGCAGCTTGGGATTTGGGGAGGAGACCCAGTACTTC

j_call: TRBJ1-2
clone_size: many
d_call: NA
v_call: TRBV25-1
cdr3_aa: CASSEGRNYGYTF
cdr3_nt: TGTGCCAGCAGTGAGGGCAGAAATTATGGCTACACCTTC

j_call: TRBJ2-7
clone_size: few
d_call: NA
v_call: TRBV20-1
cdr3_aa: CSAAGGTGTYEQYF
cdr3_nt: TGCAGTGCGGCTGGGGGGACGGGAACCTACGAGCAGTACTTC

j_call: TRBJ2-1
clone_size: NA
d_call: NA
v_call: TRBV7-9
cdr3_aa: CASSLSGGRDEQFF
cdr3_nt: TGTGCCAGCAGCCTCAGTGGGGGCAGGGATGAGCAGTTCTTC

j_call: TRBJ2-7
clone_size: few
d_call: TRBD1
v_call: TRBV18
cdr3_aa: CASSPRTGLGYEQYF
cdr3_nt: TGTGCCAGCTCCCCAAGGACAGGGCTAGGCTACGAGCAGTACTTC

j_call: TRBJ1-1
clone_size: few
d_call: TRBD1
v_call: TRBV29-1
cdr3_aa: CSAGQVKNTEAFF
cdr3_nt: TGCAGCGCAGGACAGGTGAAGAACACTGAAGCTTTCTTT

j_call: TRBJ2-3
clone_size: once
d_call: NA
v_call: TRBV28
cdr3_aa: CSSSTIGGTDTQYF
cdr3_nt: TGTTCCAGCAGCACAATTGGGGGCACAGATACGCAGTATTTT

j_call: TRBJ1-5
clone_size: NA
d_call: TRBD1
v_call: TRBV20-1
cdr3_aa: CSASPPRTGYQPQHF
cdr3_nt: TGCAGTGCATCTCCCCCTAGGACAGGGTATCAGCCCCAGCATTTT

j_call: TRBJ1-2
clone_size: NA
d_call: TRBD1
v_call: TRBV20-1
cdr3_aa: CSARVHRGVHYGYTF
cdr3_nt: TGCAGTGCTAGAGTCCACAGGGGGGTACACTATGGCTACACCTTC

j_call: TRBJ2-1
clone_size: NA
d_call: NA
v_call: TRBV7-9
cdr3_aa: CASSSPGLLNNEQFF
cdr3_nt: TGTGCCAGCAGCTCCCCGGGACTTTTAAACAATGAGCAGTTCTTC

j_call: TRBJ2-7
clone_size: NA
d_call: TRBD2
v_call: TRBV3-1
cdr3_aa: CASSQEVAGSSYEQYF
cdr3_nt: TGTGCCAGCAGCCAAGAAGTAGCGGGTAGCTCCTACGAGCAGTACTTC

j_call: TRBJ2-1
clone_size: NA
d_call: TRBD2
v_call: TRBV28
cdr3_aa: CASSRAGLSYNEQFF
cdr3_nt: TGTGCCAGCAGTCGAGCGGGACTCTCCTACAATGAGCAGTTCTTC

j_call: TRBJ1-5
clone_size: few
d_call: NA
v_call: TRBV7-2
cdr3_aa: CASSLQKNQPQHF
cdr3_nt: TGTGCCAGCAGCCTACAGAAAAATCAGCCCCAGCATTTT

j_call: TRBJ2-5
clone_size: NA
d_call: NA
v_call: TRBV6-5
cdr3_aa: CASSYGTVKETQYF
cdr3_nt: TGTGCCAGCAGTTACGGGACGGTAAAAGAGACCCAGTACTTC

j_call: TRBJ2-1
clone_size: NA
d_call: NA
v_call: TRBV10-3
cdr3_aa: CAISPRSATSYNEQFF
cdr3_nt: TGTGCCATCAGTCCCAGGTCAGCGACCTCCTACAATGAGCAGTTCTTC

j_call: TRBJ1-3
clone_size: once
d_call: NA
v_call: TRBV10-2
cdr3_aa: CASSEVVRVRGTIYF
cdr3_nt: TGCGCCAGCAGTGAAGTAGTCAGGGTCAGGGGCACCATATATTTT

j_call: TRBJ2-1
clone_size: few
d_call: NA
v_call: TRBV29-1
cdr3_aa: CSTRVLGGPGEQFF
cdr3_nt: TGCAGCACCCGGGTTTTAGGAGGGCCTGGTGAGCAGTTCTTC

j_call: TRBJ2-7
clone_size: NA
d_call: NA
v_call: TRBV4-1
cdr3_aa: CASSQRSDTRTYEQYF
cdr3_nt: TGCGCCAGCAGCCAACGTTCTGACACAAGAACCTACGAGCAGTACTTC

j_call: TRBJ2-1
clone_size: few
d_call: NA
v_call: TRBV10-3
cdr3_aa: CAISGIYEQFF
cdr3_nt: TGTGCCATCAGTGGGATATATGAGCAGTTCTTC

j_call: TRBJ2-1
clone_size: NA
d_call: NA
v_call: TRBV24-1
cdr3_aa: CATSDSGGGAYNEQFF
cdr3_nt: TGTGCCACCAGTGATTCAGGGGGGGGCGCCTACAATGAGCAGTTCTTC

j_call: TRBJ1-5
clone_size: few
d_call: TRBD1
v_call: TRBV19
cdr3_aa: CASSPRQGGSNQPQHF
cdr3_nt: TGTGCCAGTAGTCCAAGACAGGGAGGGAGCAATCAGCCCCAGCATTTT

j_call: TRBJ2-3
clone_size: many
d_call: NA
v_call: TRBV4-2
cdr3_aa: CASSQDLRVSDTQYF
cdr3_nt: TGTGCCAGCAGCCAAGACCTTAGGGTTTCAGATACGCAGTATTTT

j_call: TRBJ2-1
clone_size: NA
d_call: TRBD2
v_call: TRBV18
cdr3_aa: CASSPGTNDEQFF
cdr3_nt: TGTGCCAGCTCACCAGGGACTAACGATGAGCAGTTCTTC

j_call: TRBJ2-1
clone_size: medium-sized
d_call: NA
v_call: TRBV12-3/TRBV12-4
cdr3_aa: CASGASQWDEQFF
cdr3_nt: TGTGCCAGCGGAGCCTCTCAGTGGGATGAGCAGTTCTTC

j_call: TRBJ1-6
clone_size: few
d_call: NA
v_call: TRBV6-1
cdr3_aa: CASTLWGVSYNSPLHF
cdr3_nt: TGTGCCAGCACCCTTTGGGGGGTTTCCTATAATTCACCCCTCCACTTT

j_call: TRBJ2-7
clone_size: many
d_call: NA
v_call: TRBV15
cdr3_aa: CATSRVLQRRIYEQYF
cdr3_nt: TGTGCCACCAGCAGAGTCCTTCAGAGGAGGATCTACGAGCAGTACTTC

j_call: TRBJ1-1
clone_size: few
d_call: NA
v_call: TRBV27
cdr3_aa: CASLGFTPQTEAFF
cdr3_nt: TGTGCCAGCCTCGGCTTTACTCCCCAGACTGAAGCTTTCTTT

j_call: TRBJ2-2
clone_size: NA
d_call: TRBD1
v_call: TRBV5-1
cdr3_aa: CASTLGGAPGELFF
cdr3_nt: TGCGCCAGCACCCTAGGGGGCGCTCCCGGGGAGCTGTTTTTT

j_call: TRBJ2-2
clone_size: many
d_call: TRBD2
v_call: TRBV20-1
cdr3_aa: CSAPRGARATGELFF
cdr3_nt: TGCAGTGCCCCGCGGGGGGCTAGGGCCACCGGGGAGCTGTTTTTT

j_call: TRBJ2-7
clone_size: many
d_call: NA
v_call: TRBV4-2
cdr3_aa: CASSQDVGPYEQYF
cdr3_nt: TGTGCCAGCAGCCAAGATGTAGGGCCCTACGAGCAGTACTTC

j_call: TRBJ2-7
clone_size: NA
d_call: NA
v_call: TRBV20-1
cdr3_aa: CSARQTDSYEQYF
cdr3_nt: TGCAGTGCTAGACAGACAGATTCCTACGAGCAGTACTTC

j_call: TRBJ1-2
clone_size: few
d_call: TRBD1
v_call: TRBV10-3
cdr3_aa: CAISGGTGVNYGYTF
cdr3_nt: TGTGCCATCAGTGGAGGGACAGGGGTTAACTATGGCTACACCTTC

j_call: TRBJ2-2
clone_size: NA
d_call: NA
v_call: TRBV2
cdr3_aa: CASSEVPGTGELFF
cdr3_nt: TGTGCCAGCAGTGAAGTCCCAGGGACCGGGGAGCTGTTTTTT

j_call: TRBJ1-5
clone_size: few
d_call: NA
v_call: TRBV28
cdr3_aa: CASDQGSSVQPQHF
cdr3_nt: TGTGCCAGCGACCAGGGGAGTTCGGTTCAGCCCCAGCATTTT

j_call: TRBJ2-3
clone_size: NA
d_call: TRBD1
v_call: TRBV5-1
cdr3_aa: CASSVSTGESTQYF
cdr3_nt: TGCGCCAGCAGCGTGAGCACAGGGGAGAGTACGCAGTATTTT

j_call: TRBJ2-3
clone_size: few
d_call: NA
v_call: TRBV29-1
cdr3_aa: CSVERRAGWEDTQYF
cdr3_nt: TGCAGCGTTGAGAGGAGAGCGGGTTGGGAAGATACGCAGTATTTT

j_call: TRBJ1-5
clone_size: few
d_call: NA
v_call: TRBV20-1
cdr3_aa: CSARDLQGERNQPQHF
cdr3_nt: TGCAGTGCTAGAGACTTACAGGGAGAGAGGAATCAGCCCCAGCATTTT

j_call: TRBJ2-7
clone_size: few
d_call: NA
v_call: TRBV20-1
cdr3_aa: CSARRTPKGTYEQYF
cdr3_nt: TGCAGTGCTAGAAGGACTCCTAAGGGCACCTACGAGCAGTACTTC

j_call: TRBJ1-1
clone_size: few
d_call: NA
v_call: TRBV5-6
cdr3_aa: CASSLWRGEAFF
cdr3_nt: TGTGCCAGCAGCTTGTGGAGGGGCGAAGCTTTCTTT

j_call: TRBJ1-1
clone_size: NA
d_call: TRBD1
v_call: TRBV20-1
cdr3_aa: CSARDASEGAGTEAFF
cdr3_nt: TGCAGTGCTAGAGATGCATCGGAGGGGGCGGGCACTGAAGCTTTCTTT

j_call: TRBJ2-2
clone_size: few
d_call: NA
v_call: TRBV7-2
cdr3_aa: CASSRAKLGSGELFF
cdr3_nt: TGTGCCAGCAGCCGTGCAAAGTTAGGGTCCGGGGAGCTGTTTTTT

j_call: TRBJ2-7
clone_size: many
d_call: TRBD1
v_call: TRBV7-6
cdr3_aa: CASSPGRGTGKSEQYF
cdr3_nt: TGTGCCAGCAGCCCCGGCCGAGGGACAGGGAAGTCCGAGCAGTACTTC

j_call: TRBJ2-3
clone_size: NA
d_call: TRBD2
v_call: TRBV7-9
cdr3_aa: CASSSATSGRGDTQYF
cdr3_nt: TGTGCCAGCAGCTCCGCGACTAGCGGGAGAGGCGATACGCAGTATTTT

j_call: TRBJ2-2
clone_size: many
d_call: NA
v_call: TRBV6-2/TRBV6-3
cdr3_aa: CASSYFESGELFF
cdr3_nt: TGTGCCAGCAGTTACTTCGAATCCGGGGAGCTGTTTTTT

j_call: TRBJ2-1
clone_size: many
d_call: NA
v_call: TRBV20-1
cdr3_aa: CSTKKPAGVEQFF
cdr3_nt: TGCAGTACAAAAAAGCCTGCAGGGGTAGAGCAGTTCTTC